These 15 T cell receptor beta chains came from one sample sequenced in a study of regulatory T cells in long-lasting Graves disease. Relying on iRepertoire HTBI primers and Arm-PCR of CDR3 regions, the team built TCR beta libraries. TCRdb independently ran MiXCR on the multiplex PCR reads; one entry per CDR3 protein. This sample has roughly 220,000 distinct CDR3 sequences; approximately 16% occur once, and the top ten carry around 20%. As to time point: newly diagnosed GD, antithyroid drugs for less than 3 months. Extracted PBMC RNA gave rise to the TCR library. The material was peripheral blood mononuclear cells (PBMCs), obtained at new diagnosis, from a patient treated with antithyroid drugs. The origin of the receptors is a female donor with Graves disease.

DNA for the CDR3: TGTGCCAGCAGCTTGATGACAGGGTCGGGGACCGGGGAGCTGTTTTTT. Protein: CASSLMTGSGTGELFF. The J gene is TRBJ2-2, the V gene TRBV7-6, with TRBD1 identical over 7 bases. The CDR3 is 16 amino acids. With V trimmed by 3 bases and J by 5 bases, 9 bases remained unmatched. Germline CDR1 reads SGHVS; CDR2 reads FNYEAQ.

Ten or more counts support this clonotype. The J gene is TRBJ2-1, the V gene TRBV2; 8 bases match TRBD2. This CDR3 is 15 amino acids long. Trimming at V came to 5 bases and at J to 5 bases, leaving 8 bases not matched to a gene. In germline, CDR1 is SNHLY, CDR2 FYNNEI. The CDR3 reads CASSPRLASDNEQFF. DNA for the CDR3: TGTGCCAGCAGTCCCCGACTAGCGAGCGACAATGAGCAGTTCTTC. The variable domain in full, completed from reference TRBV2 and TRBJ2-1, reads EPEVTQTPSHQVTQMGQEVILRCVPISNHLYFYWYRQILGQKVEFLVSFYNNEISEKSEIFDDQFSVERPDGSNFTLKIRSTKLEDSAMYFCASSPRLASDNEQFFGPGTRLTVL.

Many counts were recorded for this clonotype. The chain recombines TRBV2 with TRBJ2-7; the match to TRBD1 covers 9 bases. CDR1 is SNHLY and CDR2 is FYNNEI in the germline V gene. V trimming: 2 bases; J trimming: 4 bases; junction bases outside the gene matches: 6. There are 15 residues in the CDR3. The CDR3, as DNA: TGTGCCAGCAGTGAACATGGACAGGGGCTTTACGAGCAGTACTTC. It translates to CASSEHGQGLYEQYF.

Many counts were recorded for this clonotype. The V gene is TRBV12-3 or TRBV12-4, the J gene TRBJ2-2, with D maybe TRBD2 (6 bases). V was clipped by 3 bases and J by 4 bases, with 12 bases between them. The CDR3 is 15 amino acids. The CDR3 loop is CASSFAGWGTGELFF. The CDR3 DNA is TGTGCCAGCAGTTTTGCGGGGTGGGGCACCGGGGAGCTGTTTTTT.

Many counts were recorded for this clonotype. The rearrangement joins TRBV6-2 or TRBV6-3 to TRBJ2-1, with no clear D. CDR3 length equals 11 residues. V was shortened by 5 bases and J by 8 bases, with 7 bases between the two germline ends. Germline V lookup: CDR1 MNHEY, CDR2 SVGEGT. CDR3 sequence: CASSTRDEQFF. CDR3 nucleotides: TGTGCCAGCAGTACCCGTGATGAGCAGTTCTTC.

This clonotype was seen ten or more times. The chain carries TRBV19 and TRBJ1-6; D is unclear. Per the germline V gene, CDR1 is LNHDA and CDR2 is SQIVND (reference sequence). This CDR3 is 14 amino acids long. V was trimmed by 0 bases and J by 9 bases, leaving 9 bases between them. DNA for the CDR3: TGTGCCAGTAGTATAGAAAAGGGAACTTCACCCCTCCACTTT. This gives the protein CASSIEKGTSPLHF.

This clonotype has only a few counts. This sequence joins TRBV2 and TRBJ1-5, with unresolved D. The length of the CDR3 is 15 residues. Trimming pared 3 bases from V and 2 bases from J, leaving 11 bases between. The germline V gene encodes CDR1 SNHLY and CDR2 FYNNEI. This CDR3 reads CASSDEWVGNQPQHF. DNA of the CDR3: TGTGCCAGCAGTGATGAGTGGGTAGGCAATCAGCCCCAGCATTTT. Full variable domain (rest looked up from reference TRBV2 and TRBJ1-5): EPEVTQTPSHQVTQMGQEVILRCVPISNHLYFYWYRQILGQKVEFLVSFYNNEISEKSEIFDDQFSVERPDGSNFTLKIRSTKLEDSAMYFCASSDEWVGNQPQHFGDGTRLSIL.

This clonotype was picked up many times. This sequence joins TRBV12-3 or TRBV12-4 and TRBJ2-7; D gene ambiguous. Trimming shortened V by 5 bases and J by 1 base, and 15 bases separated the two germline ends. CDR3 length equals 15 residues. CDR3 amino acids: CASSDLGPSSYEQYF. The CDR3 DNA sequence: TGTGCCAGCAGTGACCTCGGTCCCTCTTCCTACGAGCAGTACTTC.

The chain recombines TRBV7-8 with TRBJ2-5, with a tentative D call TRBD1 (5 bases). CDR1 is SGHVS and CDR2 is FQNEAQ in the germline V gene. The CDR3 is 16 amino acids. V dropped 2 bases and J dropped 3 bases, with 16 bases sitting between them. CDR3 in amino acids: CASSLYDPQGEETQYF. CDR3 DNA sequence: TGTGCCAGCAGCTTATATGACCCCCAGGGCGAAGAGACCCAGTACTTC.

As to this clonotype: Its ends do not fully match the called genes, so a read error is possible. CDR3 in DNA: TGTGCCTGCAGTCCTACACGGGGGCGGGGCGATACGCAGTATTTT. Encoded protein: CACSPTRGRGDTQYF. The chain joins TRBV6-1 to TRBJ2-3; D tentatively fits TRBD1 or TRBD2 (6 bases each). The CDR3 covers 15 residues. CDR1 MNHNS and CDR2 SASEGT come from the germline V gene.

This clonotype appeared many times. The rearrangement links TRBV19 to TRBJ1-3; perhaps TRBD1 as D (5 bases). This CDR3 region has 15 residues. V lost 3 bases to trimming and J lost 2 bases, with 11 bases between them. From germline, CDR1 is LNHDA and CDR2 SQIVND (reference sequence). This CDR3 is CASSIGGVTGNTIYF. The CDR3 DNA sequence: TGTGCCAGTAGTATCGGAGGGGTCACTGGAAACACCATATATTTT.

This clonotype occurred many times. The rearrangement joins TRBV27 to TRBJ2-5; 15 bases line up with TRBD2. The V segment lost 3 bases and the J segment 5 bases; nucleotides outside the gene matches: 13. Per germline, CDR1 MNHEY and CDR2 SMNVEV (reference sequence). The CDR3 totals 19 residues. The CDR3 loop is CASSLKGGLAGGVEETQYF. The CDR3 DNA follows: TGTGCCAGCAGTTTGAAGGGGGGACTAGCGGGAGGAGTGGAGGAGACCCAGTACTTC.

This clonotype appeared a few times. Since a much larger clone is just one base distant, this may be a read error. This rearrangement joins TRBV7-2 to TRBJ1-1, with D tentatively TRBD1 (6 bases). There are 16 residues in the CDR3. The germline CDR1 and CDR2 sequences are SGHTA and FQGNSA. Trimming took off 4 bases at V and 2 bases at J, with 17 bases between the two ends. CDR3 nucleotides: TGTGCCAGCAGCTCACAAACAGGGACTTACAACACTGAAGCTTTCTTT. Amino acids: CASSSQTGTYNTEAFF. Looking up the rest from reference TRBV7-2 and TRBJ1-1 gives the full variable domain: GAGVSQSPSNKVTEKGKDVELRCDPISGHTALYWYRQSLGQGLEFLIYFQGNSAPDKSGLPSDRFSAERTGGSVSTLTIQRTQQEDSAVYLCASSSQTGTYNTEAFFGQGTRLTVV.

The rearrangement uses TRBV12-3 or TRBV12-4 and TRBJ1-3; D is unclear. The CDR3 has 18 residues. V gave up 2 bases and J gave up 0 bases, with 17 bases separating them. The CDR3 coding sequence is TGTGCCAGCAGTTTACATCCGGGCAGTTCCCCCTCTGGAAACACCATATATTTT. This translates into CASSLHPGSSPSGNTIYF.

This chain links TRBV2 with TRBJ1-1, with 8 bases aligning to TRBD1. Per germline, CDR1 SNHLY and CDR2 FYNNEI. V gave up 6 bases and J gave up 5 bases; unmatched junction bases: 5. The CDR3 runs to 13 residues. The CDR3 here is CASRDRVRTEAFF. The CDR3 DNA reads TGTGCCAGCAGGGACAGGGTTCGGACTGAAGCTTTCTTT.